Described below is a single TCR beta chain sequence and its context. This clone's antigen is unknown. One base away there is no much larger clone; base qualities are not given. Relative to germline, V is 1 base shorter and J is 5 bases shorter, with 11 bases between their ends. CDR1 and CDR2, per the germline V gene, are MGHDK and SYGVNS. The CDR3, from cysteine to phenylalanine, totals 14 residues. Only CDR3 DNA is held: 42 bases, read in frame from base 1. This sample's treatment or condition label indicates: live attenuated yellow fever vaccine strain. At each blood-draw timepoint, two biological replicates of bulk PBMCs were obtained. A standard Ficoll-Paque protocol was used to isolate PBMCs from peripheral blood. RNA was extracted with TriZol from bulk PBMCs, CD4 and CD8 fractions, and dextramer-positive and dextramer-negative fractions. This entry belongs to a study of T cells after yellow fever vaccination (dated by TCRdb to about 2019). Regarding the complete study: The SMART-Seq v4 Ultra Low Input RNA kit was used to prepare libraries from fractions with low cell numbers. To follow T-cell clones before and after both primary and booster YFV17D yellow fever vaccination, bulk TCR alpha and beta repertoires underwent longitudinal sequencing. Two healthy male donors, one aged 18 to 30 and one aged 30 to 40 years, made up the cohort. Blood samples were taken at several timepoints before and after primary and secondary immunization, and bulk PBMC replicates and cell subsets were isolated.

Paper-wide results and their limitations: Compared with the primary T-cell response, the secondary T-cell response was faster but weaker, reaching its peak on day 5 rather than on day 15. The study included only two donors, which limits how far the findings can be generalized. Computational filtering was required because FACS-sorted repertoires could contain abundant contaminating clonotypes from the bulk population. A small share of clonotypes occurred in both CD4 and CD8 compartments, likely arising from convergent recombination. After the booster, most clones that had expanded after primary vaccination were detected again (approximately 95% of CD4 and under 90% of CD8), suggesting broad maintenance of memory.

TCR cDNA was synthesized by 5'RACE template switching, which introduced a universal primer site and unique molecular identifiers. Priming for cDNA synthesis came from both the TCR alpha and TCR beta constant segments. Library amplification used two PCR steps, and the second PCR step added sample barcodes and sequencing adapters. Sequencing of libraries was performed on Illumina HiSeq 2500 (2x100 bp) or NovaSeq (2x150 bp). Turning to the authors' computational methods: MIGEC was used to demultiplex reads and collapse the reads into UMI consensus sequences, and MiXCR was used for V(D)J alignment. Vaccine-responding clonotypes were identified with edgeR using replicate PBMC samples, with FDR below 0.01 and a log2 fold change above 5 up to day 15 being required. Bulk clonotypes were assigned CD4 or CD8 identity according to which sequenced CD4 or CD8 repertoire held them at higher abundance. Starting from the raw public reads, TCRdb applied fastp trimming at Q25, assembled clones with MiXCR and retained in-frame beta chains. Rows matching on CDR3 protein sequence are summarized as one entry with the most common DNA and genes. None of the V and J calls come from the authors' own analysis; TCRdb made them. The sample table contains 600,000 to 750,000 distinct CDR3 sequences; only one count was recorded for about 12% of them. In total, the top ten clones hold under 15% of the sample.

The rearranged chain carries TRBV25-1 and TRBJ2-5; too little of a D gene remains to name it. The TCR comes from a man under 40 who received the YFV17D yellow fever vaccine. The specimen comprised PBMCs, sampled on the day of the yellow fever booster vaccination. The nucleotide sequence is given as TGTGCCAGCAGTGAATTTAAGTTCGGGGAGACCCAGTACTTC. Its protein is CASSEFKFGETQYF.